This T cell receptor (beta chain) was found in a study of T cell clonotyping in hematopoietic cell transplantation. Clones were read by immunoSEQ multiplex PCR, and TCRdb kept only the in-frame ones, dropping some. The table records over 6,000 clones, 87% of them present only once. Concerning this clone: Its antigen is undetermined.

General study results and limits: Recipient TCR diversity dropped after transplant; expanded clonotypes rose from day 30 to 180.

Germline V gene data show CDR1 as GTSNPN and CDR2 as SVGIG (reference sequence). This CDR3 has 9 amino acids. V was cut by 7 bases and J by 6 bases, with 6 bases left in between. Recipients were bled about 28 days pretransplant and at posttransplant days 30, 100, 180. This specimen was peripheral blood mononuclear cells, taken 100 days after allogeneic stem cell transplant. This TCR was sampled from a female patient in her forties or fifties who had an allogeneic stem cell transplant from a related donor, so the T cells may come from the graft donor. Some clones in this sample may be carry-over from other donors' samples. The V call is TRBV30, the J call TRBJ1-2; D ambiguous. The DNA for the CDR3 is TGTGCCTACGGGGATGGCTACACCTTC. The encoded protein is CAYGDGYTF.